This TCR beta chain stems from a study of blood T cell repertoires in COVID-19. The V gene lost 7 bases and the J gene lost 4 bases, with 10 bases spanning the gap. The CDR3 consists of 13 residues. The germline V gene has CDR1 SEHNR and CDR2 FQNEAQ (reference sequence). Data came from immunoSEQ multiplex PCR; TCRdb stores just in-frame clones and leaves some out. The data hold about 110,000 clones, with over 75% observed a single time. This chain links TRBV7-9 with TRBJ2-2; D call uncertain. Sequencing was carried out using peripheral blood. The TCR was taken from a woman between 70 and 85 years old with acute or convalescent COVID-19. The chain's CDR3 is CASTPPSTGELFF. CDR3 in DNA: TGTGCCAGCACCCCTCCGAGCACCGGGGAGCTGTTTTTT.